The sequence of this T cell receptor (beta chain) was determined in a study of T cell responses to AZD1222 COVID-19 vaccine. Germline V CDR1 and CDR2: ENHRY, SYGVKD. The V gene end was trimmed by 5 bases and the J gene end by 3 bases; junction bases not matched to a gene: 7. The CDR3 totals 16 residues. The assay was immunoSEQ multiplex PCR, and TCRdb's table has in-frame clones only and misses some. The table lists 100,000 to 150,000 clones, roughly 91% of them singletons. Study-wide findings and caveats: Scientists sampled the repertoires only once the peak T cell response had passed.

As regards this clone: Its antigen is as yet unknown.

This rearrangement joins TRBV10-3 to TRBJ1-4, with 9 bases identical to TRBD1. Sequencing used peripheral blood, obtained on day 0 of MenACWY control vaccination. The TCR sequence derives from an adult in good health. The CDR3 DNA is TGTGCCATCAGTCCGGGACAGGGTGTCCCTAATGAAAAACTGTTTTTT. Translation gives CAISPGQGVPNEKLFF.